Listed here are 23 T cell receptor beta chains from one sample, sequenced in a study of Graves' ophthalmopathy and Graves' hyperthyroidism. RNA transcripts yielded amplified TCR beta CDR3 regions. Following a first-round RT-PCR that used HTBI primers, a second-round multiplex PCR was carried out. TCRdb re-called the multiplex PCR reads with MiXCR, one entry per CDR3 protein. The table lists roughly 350,000 distinct CDR3 sequences, roughly 15% of them singletons. Source material: peripheral blood. Source of these receptors: an adult woman with stable Graves' hyperthyroidism.

This clonotype was detected many times. The chain combines TRBV6-5 with TRBJ2-7; no firm D call. The CDR3 has 13 residues. CDR1 MNHEY and CDR2 SVGAGI come from the germline V gene. V was pared by 10 bases and J by 0 bases, with 13 bases between. CDR3 loop: CAISRGISYEQYF. The CDR3 bases are TGTGCCATTTCCCGCGGCATCTCCTACGAGCAGTACTTC.

This clonotype was observed at least ten times. The chain links TRBV11-2 to TRBJ2-7; D perhaps matches TRBD1 (6 bases). Trimming pared 3 bases from V and 2 bases from J, leaving 14 bases between. The CDR3 contains 15 residues. Germline V CDR1 and CDR2: SGHAT, FQNNGV. The CDR3 is CASSFLRTATYEQYF. Written as DNA, the CDR3 is TGTGCCAGCAGCTTCCTCAGGACAGCGACCTACGAGCAGTACTTC.

This clonotype was observed many times. This may come from a read error, since a much larger clone is one base off. V usage is TRBV12-3 or TRBV12-4 and J usage is TRBJ1-5; D not certain. V lost 5 bases and J 3 bases, leaving 5 bases between the germline ends. The CDR3 has 12 residues. The CDR3 spells CASSVPNQPQHF. The CDR3, as DNA: TGTGCCAGCAGTGTCCCCAATCAGCCCCAGCATTTT.

This clonotype was counted ten times or more. This chain uses TRBV12-3 or TRBV12-4 with TRBJ1-3; D possibly corresponds to TRBD1 (5 bases). The CDR3 length is 13 residues. The V gene lost 7 bases and the J gene lost 4 bases, with 11 bases spanning the gap. CDR3 amino acids: CASMGGGGNTIYF. The CDR3 DNA sequence: TGTGCCAGCATGGGGGGAGGGGGAAACACCATATATTTT.

In this sample, this clonotype turned up many times. The chain employs TRBV2 and TRBJ1-2; 7 nucleotides align to TRBD1. Germline assignment: CDR1 SNHLY and CDR2 FYNNEI. V lost 6 bases to trimming and J lost 6 bases; unmatched junction nucleotides: 7. The CDR3 is 13 residues long. CDR3 sequence reads: CASSSGTEDGYTF. The CDR3 nucleotides read TGTGCCAGCAGCAGCGGGACAGAAGATGGCTACACCTTC.

This clonotype was observed at least ten times. This chain uses TRBV28 with TRBJ2-7; D not resolved. V shed 5 bases and J shed 5 bases, with 22 bases lying between them. This CDR3 comprises 16 residues. Germline V gene sequence: CDR1 MDHEN, CDR2 SYDVKM. The CDR3 DNA reads TGTGCCAGCAGTCACCCCCCTTCGGGTAGGAACCACGAGCAGTACTTC. Translation gives CASSHPPSGRNHEQYF.

This clonotype has only a few counts. The chain recombines TRBV18 with TRBJ2-7; no definite D call. V was pared by 3 bases and J by 5 bases, with 14 bases between. This CDR3 region has 14 residues. Germline V CDR1 and CDR2: KGHSH, LQKENI. The DNA for the CDR3 is TGTGCCAGCTCACCGCGTACCAATTCAGACGAGCAGTACTTC. Residues: CASSPRTNSDEQYF.

At least ten counts were recorded for this clonotype. This chain joins TRBV12-3 or TRBV12-4 and TRBJ1-5; D not certain. The CDR3 runs to 13 residues. Trimming cost V 0 bases and J 6 bases, with 6 bases left between them. CDR3 nucleotide sequence: TGTGCCAGCAGTTTAGCGGGGATTCAGCCCCAGCATTTT. Translation gives CASSLAGIQPQHF.

This clonotype was picked up many times. The CDR3 loop reads CASSVLYEQYF. The CDR3 DNA reads as TGTGCCAGCAGTGTGCTCTACGAGCAGTACTTC. The rearrangement joins TRBV2 to TRBJ2-7; D is ambiguous. The germline V and J ends were trimmed by 4 bases and 3 bases, with 4 bases remaining between them. From germline, CDR1 is SNHLY and CDR2 FYNNEI. This CDR3 has 11 amino acids.

In this sample, this clonotype turned up many times. The CDR3 sequence: CASSPTGNMNTEAFF. As DNA, the CDR3 is TGTGCCAGCAGCCCCACGGGGAACATGAACACTGAAGCTTTCTTT. This rearrangement joins TRBV7-9 to TRBJ1-1; D uncertain. The germline V gene encodes CDR1 SEHNR and CDR2 FQNEAQ (reference sequence). The CDR3 runs 15 residues. The germline V and J ends were trimmed by 5 bases and 0 bases, with 13 bases remaining between them.

This clonotype was recorded many times. The gene calls are TRBV10-2 and TRBJ1-5, with TRBD1 identical over 7 bases. CDR1 and CDR2 from the germline V gene are WSHSY and SAAADI. CDR3 length equals 14 residues. V was pared by 10 bases and J by 4 bases, with 10 bases of the junction left unmatched. For the CDR3, the DNA is TGCGCCACCAGCAGGGGGGGGCAAAATCAGCCCCAGCATTTT. Amino acids: CATSRGGQNQPQHF.

In this sample, this clonotype turned up many times. The V call is TRBV7-2, the J call TRBJ2-7, with D unresolved. The CDR3 is 13 amino acids. CDR1 and CDR2 from the germline V gene are SGHTA and FQGNSA. Trimming took 1 base from V and 3 from J, leaving 7 bases between them. This chain's CDR3 is CASSLGQNYEQYF. CDR3 DNA: TGTGCCAGCAGCTTAGGCCAGAACTACGAGCAGTACTTC.

This clonotype was picked up many times. This chain joins TRBV28 and TRBJ2-5; tentative D call: TRBD1 (6 bases). The ends were cut back, 7 bases at V and 1 base at J, with 19 bases in the middle. CDR1 and CDR2 (germline): MDHEN, SYDVKM. The CDR3 contains 16 residues. The CDR3 coding sequence is TGTGCCAGCACCTCCCCCCGGACAGTGTCCCAAGAGACCCAGTACTTC. It specifies CASTSPRTVSQETQYF. The variable domain in full, with the rest retrieved from reference TRBV28 and TRBJ2-5, is DVKVTQSSRYLVKRTGEKVFLECVQDMDHENMFWYRQDPGLGLRLIYFSYDVKMKEKGDIPEGYSVSREKKERFSLILESASTNQTSMYLCASTSPRTVSQETQYFGPGTRLLVL.

This clonotype has ten or more counts. The chain has TRBV29-1 and TRBJ1-5; 7 bases match TRBD1. The CDR3 loop spans 14 amino acids. The germline gives CDR1 SQVTM, CDR2 ANQGSEA. The J segment lost 3 bases and the V segment lost 8 bases, leaving 10 bases of the junction unmatched. CDR3 DNA: TGCAGCCCGAGGACAGGAAGTAACAATCAGCCCCAGCATTTT. It encodes CSPRTGSNNQPQHF.

This clonotype was found many times. The rearrangement uses TRBV20-1 and TRBJ2-7, with 10 bases matching TRBD2. CDR3 length equals 14 residues. CDR1 and CDR2 (germline): DFQATT, SNEGSKA (reference sequence). The V gene end was trimmed by 0 bases and the J gene end by 3 bases; junction bases not matched to a gene: 2. Here the CDR3 reads CSARDPSGSYEQYF. CDR3 DNA: TGCAGTGCTAGAGATCCTAGCGGGAGCTACGAGCAGTACTTC.

V gene TRBV7-8 combines with J gene TRBJ1-1; D is ambiguous. The V gene lost 3 bases and the J gene lost 1 base, with 9 bases spanning the gap. There are 14 residues in the CDR3. Germline assignment: CDR1 SGHVS and CDR2 FQNEAQ. DNA for the CDR3: TGTGCCAGCAGCTTCCGGGCTCAGAACACTGAAGCTTTCTTT. Translation gives CASSFRAQNTEAFF.

The rearrangement links TRBV7-2 to TRBJ1-6; D gene ambiguous. The germline CDR1 and CDR2 sequences are SGHTA and FQGNSA. The CDR3 spans 12 residues. Trimming stripped 2 bases from V and 11 bases from J, with 7 bases between. In DNA form, the CDR3 reads TGTGCCAGCAGCTTAATACCTCCACCCCTCCACTTT. It codes for CASSLIPPPLHF.

This clonotype occurred many times. The V call is TRBV12-5, the J call TRBJ2-7; no clear D. From germline, CDR1 is LGHNT and CDR2 FRNRAP. The V end was cut by 0 bases, the J end by 2 bases, with 14 bases between. The CDR3 extends over 16 amino acids. The CDR3 coding sequence is TGTGCTAGTGGTTTGGTAGTTGGCGGCCAGGCCTACGAGCAGTACTTC. Encoded protein: CASGLVVGGQAYEQYF.

This clonotype has ten or more counts. J is TRBJ2-2 and V is TRBV5-1; D gene ambiguous. This CDR3 is 14 amino acids long. Germline lookup yields CDR1 SGHRS and CDR2 YFSETQ. V was pared by 0 bases and J by 9 bases, with 12 bases between. In nucleotides, the CDR3 is TGCGCCAGCAGCTTGGAAATGGAGTCATGGGAGCTGTTTTTT. As protein: CASSLEMESWELFF.

This clonotype was counted many times. This sequence joins TRBV6-5 and TRBJ2-5, with D uncertain. This CDR3 is 13 amino acids long. Looked up from germline, CDR1 is MNHEY and CDR2 is SVGAGI. The V end lost 2 bases, the J end lost 2 bases, and 6 bases lay between the germline ends. The CDR3 is CASSYGTQETQYF. In DNA form, the CDR3 reads TGTGCCAGCAGTTACGGCACACAAGAGACCCAGTACTTC.

This clonotype was counted at least ten times. This rearrangement joins TRBV7-6 to TRBJ2-7, with a tentative D call TRBD1 (6 bases). V was clipped by 2 bases and J by 1 base, with 9 bases between them. The CDR3 length is 14 residues. Germline V gene sequence: CDR1 SGHVS, CDR2 FNYEAQ. In DNA form, the CDR3 reads TGTGCCAGCAGCTTATGGCAGGGGTCCTACGAGCAGTACTTC. Translating gives CASSLWQGSYEQYF.

The J gene is TRBJ2-7, the V gene TRBV4-1, with D perhaps being TRBD1 or TRBD2 (5 bases each). The CDR3 sequence is 13 residues long. Germline lookup yields CDR1 MGHRA and CDR2 YSYEKL. V lost 6 bases to trimming and J lost 4 bases, with 13 bases between them. The chain's CDR3 is CASSGTSPYEQYF. CDR3 sequence (DNA): TGCGCCAGCAGTGGGACCTCCCCGTACGAGCAGTACTTC.

There are many counts of this clonotype. The rearrangement links TRBV6-1 to TRBJ1-5; 7 nucleotides match TRBD1. CDR1 and CDR2 (germline): MNHNS, SASEGT. The CDR3 is made up of 15 amino acids. With 5 bases clipped from V and 7 bases from J, the junction kept 11 bases outside the gene matches. Written as DNA, the CDR3 is TGTGCCAGCAGTAAGACAAGGGGGCGCGGGCAGCCCCAGCATTTT. This encodes CASSKTRGRGQPQHF.